Listed here are 18 T cell receptor beta chains from one sample, sequenced in a study of blood T cell repertoires in COVID-19. Sequencing was performed with immunoSEQ multiplex PCR; in TCRdb, only in-frame clones are kept and a portion is missing. The sample yields about 170,000 clones, less than 90% seen once. The sequenced sample consisted of peripheral blood. These receptor sequences come from a woman aged 60-70 years with COVID-19, enrolled during active disease.

This clone has just a few counts. Other DNA sequences within the sample encode an identical CDR3. The chain joins TRBV5-1 to TRBJ2-7; D is unclear. The V and J ends lost 2 bases and 3 bases respectively, with 3 bases between them. The CDR3 runs to 11 residues. From germline, CDR1 is SGHRS and CDR2 YFSETQ. CDR3: CASSFGYEQYF. CDR3 in DNA: TGCGCCAGCAGCTTCGGCTACGAGCAGTACTTC.

The V call is TRBV18, the J call TRBJ2-5; D is possibly TRBD1 (6 bases). This CDR3 spans 17 amino acids. V lost 3 bases and J lost 5, with 22 bases in between. The germline V gene encodes CDR1 KGHSH and CDR2 LQKENI. The DNA of the CDR3 is TGTGCCAGCTCACCGACGGGACACGGACTCCTAGGGGAGACCCAGTACTTC. Translation: CASSPTGHGLLGETQYF. Drawing the rest from reference TRBV18 and TRBJ2-5, the complete variable domain is NAGVMQNPRHLVRRRGQEARLRCSPMKGHSHVYWYRQLPEEGLKFMVYLQKENIIDESGMPKERFSAEFPKEGPSILRIQQVVRGDSAAYFCASSPTGHGLLGETQYFGPGTRLLVL.

The rearrangement uses TRBV28 and TRBJ1-5; D uncertain. The CDR3 has 13 residues. Germline V gene sequence: CDR1 MDHEN, CDR2 SYDVKM. The V end was cut by 7 bases, the J end by 6 bases, with 13 bases between. The CDR3 protein is CASTESQIQPQHF. In DNA form, the CDR3 reads TGTGCCAGCACGGAGTCCCAGATTCAGCCCCAGCATTTT. Filled out from reference TRBV28 and TRBJ1-5, the complete variable domain reads DVKVTQSSRYLVKRTGEKVFLECVQDMDHENMFWYRQDPGLGLRLIYFSYDVKMKEKGDIPEGYSVSREKKERFSLILESASTNQTSMYLCASTESQIQPQHFGDGTRLSIL.

The genes are TRBV6-2 or TRBV6-3 and TRBJ2-1; maybe TRBD2 (5 bases). With 4 bases removed from V and 8 bases from J, the gap between germline ends came to 24 bases. Germline-derived CDR1 and CDR2 are MNHEY and SVGEGT. This CDR3 has 17 amino acids. CDR3 bases: TGTGCCAGCAGTTTCCTCTCATCCCTTAGAGGTAGCGATGAGCAGTTCTTC. Amino acid sequence: CASSFLSSLRGSDEQFF.

This clone was seen only once. V is TRBV15 and J is TRBJ1-5; D unclear. CDR1 is LNHNV, CDR2 YYDKDF, per germline (reference sequence). The V gene lost 1 base and the J gene lost 4 bases, with 11 bases spanning the gap. The CDR3 covers 15 residues. The CDR3 DNA is TGTGCCACCAGCAGAGGCAGCCCGGGAAATCAGCCCCAGCATTTT. Translation: CATSRGSPGNQPQHF.

This chain links TRBV15 with TRBJ1-5, with a weak D call TRBD1 (5 bases). Germline CDR1 and CDR2: LNHNV and YYDKDF (reference sequence). Trimming removed 3 bases from V and 0 bases from J, with 12 bases in between. This CDR3 has 16 amino acids. In DNA, the CDR3 is TGTGCCACCAGCAGGACAGCAGATTTTAGCAATCAGCCCCAGCATTTT. Its protein is CATSRTADFSNQPQHF.

V and J are TRBV11-1 and TRBJ2-1, with D uncertain. The CDR3 has 13 residues. Trimming stripped 6 bases from V and 4 bases from J, with 10 bases between. Germline values: CDR1 SGHAT, CDR2 FQDESV (reference sequence). The CDR3 protein is CASRISPYNEQFF. CDR3 in DNA: TGTGCCAGCAGAATATCCCCTTACAATGAGCAGTTCTTC.

This clone appeared once. The chain uses TRBV19 and TRBJ1-1; TRBD1 matches 7 bases. V trimming: 5 bases; J trimming: 6 bases; junction bases outside the gene matches: 6. The germline V gene encodes CDR1 LNHDA and CDR2 SQIVND (reference sequence). The CDR3 is 13 amino acids. This chain's CDR3 is CASSPRDSSEAFF. Written as DNA, the CDR3 is TGTGCCAGTAGTCCCCGGGACAGCTCTGAAGCTTTCTTT.

The chain combines TRBV28 with TRBJ2-4; TRBD2 matches 12 bases. The V gene end was trimmed by 2 bases and the J gene end by 0 bases; junction bases not matched to a gene: 5. Germline values: CDR1 MDHEN, CDR2 SYDVKM. The CDR3 is made up of 18 amino acids. As DNA, the CDR3 is TGTGCCAGCAGTTTAAGGGCTAGCGGGAGGGTAGCCAAAAACATTCAGTACTTC. Its translation: CASSLRASGRVAKNIQYF.

This chain uses TRBV10-3 with TRBJ1-1; D perhaps matches TRBD1 (6 bases). This CDR3 has 16 amino acids. Germline V gives CDR1 ENHRY, CDR2 SYGVKD. Trimming took 3 bases from V and 1 from J, leaving 15 bases between them. This CDR3 reads CAISDPGEERNTEAFF. The CDR3 nucleotides read TGTGCCATCAGTGATCCAGGGGAAGAGAGGAACACTGAAGCTTTCTTT.

The V call is TRBV6-2 or TRBV6-3, the J call TRBJ2-5, with unresolved D. Trimming shortened V by 2 bases and J by 0 bases, and 4 bases separated the two germline ends. This CDR3 comprises 13 residues. Germline CDR1 is MNHEY and CDR2 is SVGEGT. CDR3 coding DNA: TGTGCCAGCAGTTACCCGTACCAAGAGACCCAGTACTTC. Translating gives CASSYPYQETQYF.

The chain is built from TRBV15 and TRBJ2-3; D is uncertain. The V end was cut by 0 bases, the J end by 5 bases, with 15 bases between. Germline loops: CDR1 LNHNV, CDR2 YYDKDF (reference sequence). CDR3 length equals 16 residues. The CDR3 DNA follows: TGTGCCACCAGCAGAGAAGGCGAGCGAATGCAAGATACGCAGTATTTT. Its protein product is CATSREGERMQDTQYF.

This rearrangement joins TRBV7-2 to TRBJ1-4; no reliable D call. The CDR3 contains 13 residues. Germline loops: CDR1 SGHTA, CDR2 FQGNSA. Trimming pared 6 bases from V and 1 base from J, leaving 6 bases between. The CDR3: CASSRGTNEKLFF. The CDR3 DNA reads TGTGCCAGCAGTCGGGGAACTAATGAAAAACTGTTTTTT.

This rearrangement joins TRBV30 to TRBJ1-5; 9 positions agree with TRBD1. Trimming took 5 bases from V and 7 from J; bases not matched to a gene: 15. Germline CDR1 GTSNPN, CDR2 SVGIG (reference sequence). The CDR3 extends over 16 amino acids. The CDR3 reads CAWSRVGDRVDQPQHF. CDR3 bases: TGTGCCTGGTCCCGGGTTGGGGACAGGGTCGACCAGCCCCAGCATTTT.

The chain employs TRBV6-5 and TRBJ2-2, with a possible D match to TRBD1 (6 bases). CDR1 MNHEY and CDR2 SVGAGI come from the germline V gene. The V end lost 2 bases, the J end lost 7 bases, and 11 bases lay between the germline ends. The CDR3 loop spans 14 amino acids. The CDR3: CASSYGQIGGELFF. The CDR3 DNA follows: TGTGCCAGCAGTTACGGACAGATTGGCGGGGAGCTGTTTTTT.

The table lists this clone with a count of one. The gene calls are TRBV9 and TRBJ2-1; 9 nucleotides line up with TRBD2. V was clipped by 0 bases and J by 9 bases; unmatched bases: 4. Germline loops: CDR1 SGDLS, CDR2 YYNGEE. The CDR3 runs 14 residues. The CDR3 DNA sequence: TGTGCCAGCAGCGTAGCTAGCGGGACGGGTGAGCAGTTCTTC. Translated: CASSVASGTGEQFF.

The CDR3 region is CATSDHPGSGTSGRFTGELFF. CDR3 in DNA: TGTGCCACCAGTGATCATCCCGGGAGCGGGACTAGCGGGAGGTTCACCGGGGAGCTGTTTTTT. The chain has TRBV24-1 and TRBJ2-2; 15 bases fit TRBD2. The V gene's germline CDR1 is KGHDR and CDR2 SFDVKD. The CDR3 has 21 amino acids. The J segment lost 4 bases and the V segment lost 3 bases, leaving 14 bases of the junction unmatched.

This chain uses TRBV4-2 with TRBJ2-7; a weak D match, TRBD2 (6 bases). V was trimmed by 0 bases and J by 2 bases, leaving 8 bases between them. Per the germline V gene, CDR1 is LGHNA and CDR2 is YNFKEQ. This CDR3 contains 14 residues. The CDR3 region is CASSQEGGPYEQYF. The CDR3 DNA reads TGTGCCAGCAGCCAAGAGGGGGGACCCTACGAGCAGTACTTC.